These T cell receptor beta chains were read from a single sample in a study of blood T cell repertoires in COVID-19. Sequenced by immunoSEQ multiplex PCR; TCRdb stores in-frame clones only, minus some. Here the sample spans 65,000 to 95,000 clones, under 80% being singletons. The sequencing input was peripheral blood. The receptors were gathered from a human donor in a cohort sampled during active COVID-19. Each CDR3 is given without its conserved first and last residue.

>TRBJ1-1|TRBV29-1
SVEVPGLAEAF
>TRBJ2-1|TRBV5-4
ASSIDSGLYNEQF
>TRBJ2-1|TRBV18
ASSPTSGGASYNEQF
>TRBJ2-5|TRBV5-4
ASSRVSGLGQETQY
>TRBJ2-3|TRBV18
ASHVDSTTDTQY
>TRBJ1-3|TRBV27
ASSLYGGSGNTIY
>TRBJ1-4|TRBV6-1
ASSAVRDRGYATNEKLF
>TRBJ1-1|TRBV18
ASSPLVRGGEAF
>TRBJ1-2|TRBV3-1/TRBV3-2
ASSPLKFGVNYGYT
>TRBJ2-1|TRBV19
ASSIGTGRDEQF
>TRBJ2-1|TRBV5-4
ASSWLAGVGTYNEQF
>TRBJ2-1|TRBV4-3
ASSQGKGTKNNEQF
>TRBJ2-2|TRBV30
AWSVRLAGRELF
>TRBJ1-5|TRBV7-8
ASSLGTGSNQPQH
>TRBJ2-3|TRBV9
ASSVSGGEGTDTQY
>TRBJ2-1|TRBV3-1/TRBV3-2
ASSQDAGRSISSYNEQF
>TRBJ2-1|TRBV5-1
ASSLPQYNEQF
>TRBJ1-5|TRBV9
ASSAKGAARCNQPQH
>TRBJ2-7|TRBV5-6
ASSWAGTITYEQY
>TRBJ2-2|TRBV11-3
ASSWFVAVDSAGELF
>TRBJ2-7|TRBV6-1
ASSEASGGSSYEQY
>TRBJ1-5|TRBV28
ASSRWTGGMHQPQH
>TRBJ2-1|TRBV12-3/TRBV12-4
ASSLGGREF
>TRBJ1-4|TRBV6-5
ASRLTGANEKLF
>TRBJ2-6|TRBV4-1
ASSPRAGVGANVLT
>TRBJ1-1|TRBV18
ASSETGLGTEAF
>TRBJ2-6|TRBV4-3
ASSHGVSGANVLT
>TRBJ2-7|TRBV10-3
AISGGTVYEQY
>TRBJ1-6|TRBV6-5
ASSYFRDSFTPLH
>TRBJ2-3|TRBV27
ASRSTILVVPDTQY
>TRBJ1-1|TRBV7-8
ASSPEVADEAF
>TRBJ2-3|TRBV5-1
ASSSRVAETDTQY
>TRBJ2-2|TRBV6-5
ASSYSRYTGELF
>TRBJ2-3|TRBV7-6
ASSPTSGRRDTQY
>TRBJ2-1|TRBV6-2/TRBV6-3
ASSYFGGRSNEQF
>TRBJ1-4|TRBV5-5
ASSSGLDRVNEKLF
>TRBJ1-4|TRBV11-2
ASSLGQATNEKLF
>TRBJ2-7|TRBV11-3
ASSSWTGDEQY
>TRBJ2-3|TRBV9
ASSARGGGTDTQY
>TRBJ1-1|TRBV3-1/TRBV3-2
ASSQGGTGGKDTEAF
>TRBJ1-1|TRBV11-2
ASSLGSGGNTEAF
>TRBJ2-3|TRBV10-3
AIRATGGTDTQY
>TRBJ2-2|TRBV6-1
ASSESGWNTGELF
>TRBJ2-5|TRBV11-2
ASSSTSGSVRETQY
>TRBJ1-3|TRBV6-5
ASSYLTGPGNTIY
>TRBJ2-7|TRBV3-1/TRBV3-2
ASSLFQGGEQY